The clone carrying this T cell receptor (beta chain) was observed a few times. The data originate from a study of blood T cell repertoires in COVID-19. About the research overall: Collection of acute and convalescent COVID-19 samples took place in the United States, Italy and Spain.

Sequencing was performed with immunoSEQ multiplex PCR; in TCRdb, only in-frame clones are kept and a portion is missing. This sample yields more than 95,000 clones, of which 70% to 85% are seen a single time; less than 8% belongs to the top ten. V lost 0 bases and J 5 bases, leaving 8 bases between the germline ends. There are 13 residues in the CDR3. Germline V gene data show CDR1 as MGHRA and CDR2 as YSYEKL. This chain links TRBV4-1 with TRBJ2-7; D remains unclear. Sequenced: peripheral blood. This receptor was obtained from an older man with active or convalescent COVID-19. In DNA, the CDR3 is TGCGCCAGCAGCCAAGATCCGTTTAACGAGCAGTACTTC. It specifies CASSQDPFNEQYF.